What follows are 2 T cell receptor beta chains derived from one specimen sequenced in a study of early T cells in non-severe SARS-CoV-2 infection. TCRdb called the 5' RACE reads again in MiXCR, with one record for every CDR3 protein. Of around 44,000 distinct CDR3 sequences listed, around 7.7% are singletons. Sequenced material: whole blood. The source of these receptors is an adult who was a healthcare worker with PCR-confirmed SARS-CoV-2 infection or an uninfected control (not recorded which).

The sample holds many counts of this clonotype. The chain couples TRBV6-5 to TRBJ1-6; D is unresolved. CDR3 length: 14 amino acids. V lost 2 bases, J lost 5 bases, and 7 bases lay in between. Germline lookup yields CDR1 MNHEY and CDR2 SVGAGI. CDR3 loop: CASSYPGHNSPLHF. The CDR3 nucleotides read TGTGCCAGCAGTTACCCCGGACATAATTCACCCCTCCACTTT.

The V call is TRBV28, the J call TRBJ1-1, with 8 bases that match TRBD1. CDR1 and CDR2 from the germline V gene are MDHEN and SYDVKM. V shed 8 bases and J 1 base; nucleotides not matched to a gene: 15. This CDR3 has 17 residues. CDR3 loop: CASLARQGSGENTEAFF. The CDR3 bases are TGTGCCAGCCTTGCGCGACAGGGGTCAGGGGAGAACACTGAAGCTTTCTTT.